Detailed here is one T cell receptor beta chain. A second about 7 to 11 cycle PCR used barcoded and J-beta primers. TCRdb re-derived calls from the 5' RACE reads in MiXCR, one entry per CDR3 protein. The table records roughly 1,800,000 distinct CDR3 sequences, around half of them present only once. These data originate in a study of blood T cells in healthy people across ages. The sample providers were healthy Caucasian people from Russia, aged about 6 to 90. The sequenced sample was blood. The sequence came from a woman between 40 and 55 years old in good health.

CDR3 bases: TGTGCCAGCAGCTTCAAAGTAGTAACGGGGGCGGGCGGCTACACCTTC. This sequence encodes CASSFKVVTGAGGYTF. The chain carries TRBV7-2 and TRBJ1-2, with D possibly being TRBD1 (6 bases). Germline CDR1 is SGHTA and CDR2 is FQGNSA. V was shortened by 3 bases and J by 8 bases, with 22 bases between the two germline ends. This CDR3 spans 16 amino acids.